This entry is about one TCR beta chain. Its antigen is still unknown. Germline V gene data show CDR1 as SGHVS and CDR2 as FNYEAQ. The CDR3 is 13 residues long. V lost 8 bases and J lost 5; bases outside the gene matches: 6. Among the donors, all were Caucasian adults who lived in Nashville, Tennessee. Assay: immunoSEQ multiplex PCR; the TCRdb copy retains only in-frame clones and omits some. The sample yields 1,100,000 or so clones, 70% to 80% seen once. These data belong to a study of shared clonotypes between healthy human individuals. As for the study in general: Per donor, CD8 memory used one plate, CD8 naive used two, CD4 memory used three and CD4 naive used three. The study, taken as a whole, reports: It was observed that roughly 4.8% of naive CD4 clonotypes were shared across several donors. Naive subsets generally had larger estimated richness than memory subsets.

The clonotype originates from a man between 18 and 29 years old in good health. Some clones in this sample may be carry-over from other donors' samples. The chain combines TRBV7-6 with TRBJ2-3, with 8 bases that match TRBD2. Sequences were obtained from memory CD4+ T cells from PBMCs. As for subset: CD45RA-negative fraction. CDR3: CASLSGIGDTQYF. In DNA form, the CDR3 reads TGTGCCAGCCTTAGCGGGATCGGAGATACGCAGTATTTT.